These T cell receptor beta chains were read from a single sample in a study of T cell responses to AZD1222 COVID-19 vaccine. Only in-frame clones appear in the TCRdb table, and some are missing; sequencing was by immunoSEQ multiplex PCR. The sample consists of tens of thousands of clones, about 83% of them appearing once. The specimen comprised peripheral blood, sampled 28 days after the second AZD1222 dose. Receptors originate from an adult who received the AZD1222 COVID-19 vaccine. Both conserved end residues are part of each CDR3. The D gene is left open where the match is weak. Clone size is shown for a subset of rows, as once, few, many or a class of expanded clone.

>TRBV18|.|.|TRBJ1-4
TGTGCCAGCTCACCAGAGTTGAGTCTCGCAACTAATGAAAAACTGTTTTTT
CASSPELSLATNEKLFF
>TRBV5-1|.|.|TRBJ2-1
TGCGCCAGCAGCTGGAACTCCTACAATGAGCAGTTCTTC
CASSWNSYNEQFF
>TRBV28|.|.|TRBJ2-3
TGTGCCAGCAGCTTGGCCGGGACCACAGATACGCAGTATTTT
CASSLAGTTDTQYF
>TRBV28|.|.|TRBJ1-1
TGTGCCAGCAGTTTAGCCAGAAGAAACACTGAAGCTTTCTTT
CASSLARRNTEAFF
>TRBV11-3|.|few|TRBJ2-1
TGTGCCAGCAGCTTTCGTCGGACGGCTGAGGTGTTCTTC
CASSFRRTAEVFF
>TRBV7-8|.|.|TRBJ2-7
TGTGCCAGCAGCCCACAGGGATTATACGAGCAGTACTTC
CASSPQGLYEQYF
>TRBV5-1|TRBD1|.|TRBJ1-1
TGCGCCAGCAGCTACGGACAGGGGGGAACTGAAGCTTTCTTT
CASSYGQGGTEAFF
>TRBV28|.|.|TRBJ2-2
TGTGCCAGCAGCCGTACTGGCGGGACTTTCCGGAACACCGGGGAGCTGTTTTTT
CASSRTGGTFRNTGELFF
>TRBV10-3|.|.|TRBJ1-4
TGTGCCATCAGTGAGGCAGGGGTAGGCAATGAAAAACTGTTTTTT
CAISEAGVGNEKLFF
>TRBV7-3|.|.|TRBJ1-5
TGTGCCAGCAGCCAACAAAAGCCAAATCAGCCCCAGCATTTT
CASSQQKPNQPQHF
>TRBV2|.|.|TRBJ1-1
TGTGCCAGCATCCGACAGCCTGCGACGTTGTTGAACACTGAAGCTTTCTTT
CASIRQPATLLNTEAFF
>TRBV19|.|once|TRBJ1-5
TGTGCCAGTAACTTCGGAAATCAGCCCCAGCATTTT
CASNFGNQPQHF
>TRBV30|TRBD2|.|TRBJ2-7
TGTGCCTGGAGTGAGGCTAGCGGCCCCTACGAGCAGTACTTC
CAWSEASGPYEQYF
>TRBV7-3|TRBD2|.|TRBJ2-3
TGTGCCAGCTCTGAACTGGGCGGGAGTTCAGATACGCAGTATTTT
CASSELGGSSDTQYF
>TRBV5-1|.|.|TRBJ2-3
TGCGCCAGCAGCACGGGACTCACAGATACGCAGTATTTT
CASSTGLTDTQYF
>TRBV10-3|TRBD1|.|TRBJ2-2
TGTGCCATCAGTGAGGACAGGGGGGACACCGGGGAGCTGTTTTTT
CAISEDRGDTGELFF
>TRBV5-6|.|.|TRBJ2-1
TGTGCCAGCCATCCTGGGGTCCTCTCCTACAATGAGCAGTTCTTC
CASHPGVLSYNEQFF
>TRBV27|.|once|TRBJ2-3
TGTGCCAGCAGTTTTGTAAGGGGGGATAATACGCAGTATTTT
CASSFVRGDNTQYF
>TRBV11-2|.|once|TRBJ2-5
TGTGCCAGCAGCCGAGGGAGTGCGGGTTTACAAGAGACCCAGTACTTC
CASSRGSAGLQETQYF
>TRBV27|TRBD2|.|TRBJ2-3
TGTGCCAGCTGGAAACTTGCCGGGACTAGCGGGATGAGCACAGATACGCAGTATTTT
CASWKLAGTSGMSTDTQYF
>TRBV3-1/TRBV3-2|TRBD1|.|TRBJ1-1
TGTGCCAGCAGCCGAGTGACAGGGGCTATAACTGAAGCTTTCTTT
CASSRVTGAITEAFF
>TRBV7-2|TRBD1|few|TRBJ1-5
TGTGCCAGCAGCTTATACAGGGGAAGCAATCAGCCCCAGCATTTT
CASSLYRGSNQPQHF
>TRBV19|.|few|TRBJ1-5
TGTGCCAGTAGTATGGAGAATCAGCCCCAGCATTTT
CASSMENQPQHF
>TRBV6-5|.|.|TRBJ1-2
TGTGCCAGCAGTTACTCCGGGGGGAACTATGGCTACACCTTC
CASSYSGGNYGYTF
>TRBV5-1|.|.|TRBJ1-4
TGCGCCAGCAGCTTCAGCACAGGGCAGACTAATGAAAAACTGTTTTTT
CASSFSTGQTNEKLFF
>TRBV6-5|.|.|TRBJ1-5
TGTGCCAGCAGTTACGACGCGGGACCGAATCAGCCCCAGCATTTT
CASSYDAGPNQPQHF
>TRBV6-6|.|.|TRBJ1-6
TGTGCCAGCAGTTACAACAAGAATAATTCACCCCTCCACTTT
CASSYNKNNSPLHF
>TRBV2|TRBD1|.|TRBJ1-2
TGTGCCAGCAGTGAGGACAGGGGCCATGGCTACACCTTC
CASSEDRGHGYTF
>TRBV6-5|TRBD1|once|TRBJ1-6
TGTGCCAGCAGTTACTCCGGGACAGGCTTCATGTCCCTCCACTTT
CASSYSGTGFMSLHF